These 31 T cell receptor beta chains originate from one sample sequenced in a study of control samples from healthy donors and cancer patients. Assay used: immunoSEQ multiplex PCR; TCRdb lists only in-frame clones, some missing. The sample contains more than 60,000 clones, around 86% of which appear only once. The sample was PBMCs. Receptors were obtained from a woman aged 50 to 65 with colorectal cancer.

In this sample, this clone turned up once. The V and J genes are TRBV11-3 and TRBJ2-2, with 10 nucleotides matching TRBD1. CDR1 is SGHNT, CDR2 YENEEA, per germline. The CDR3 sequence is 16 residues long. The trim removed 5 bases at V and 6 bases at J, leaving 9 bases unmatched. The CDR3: CASSAPGTGVAGELFF. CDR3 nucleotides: TGTGCCAGCAGCGCCCCCGGGACAGGGGTTGCCGGGGAGCTGTTTTTT. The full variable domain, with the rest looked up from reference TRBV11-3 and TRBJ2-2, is EAGVVQSPRYKIIEKKQPVAFWCNPISGHNTLYWYLQNLGQGPELLIRYENEEAVDDSQLPKDRFSAERLKGVDSTLKIQPAELGDSAVYLCASSAPGTGVAGELFFGEGSRLTVL.

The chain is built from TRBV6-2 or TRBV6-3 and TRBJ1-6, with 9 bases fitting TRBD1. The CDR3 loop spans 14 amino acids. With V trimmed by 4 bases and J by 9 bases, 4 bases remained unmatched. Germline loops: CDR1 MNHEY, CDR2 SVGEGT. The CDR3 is CASSSGTGSSPLHF. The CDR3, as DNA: TGTGCCAGCAGTTCCGGGACAGGGAGTTCACCCCTCCACTTT.

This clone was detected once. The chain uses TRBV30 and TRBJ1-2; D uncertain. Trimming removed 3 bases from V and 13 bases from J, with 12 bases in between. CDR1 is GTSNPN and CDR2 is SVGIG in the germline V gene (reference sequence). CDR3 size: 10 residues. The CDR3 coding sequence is TGTGCCTGGAGCCTGCAGGCCGCCACCTTC. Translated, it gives CAWSLQAATF.

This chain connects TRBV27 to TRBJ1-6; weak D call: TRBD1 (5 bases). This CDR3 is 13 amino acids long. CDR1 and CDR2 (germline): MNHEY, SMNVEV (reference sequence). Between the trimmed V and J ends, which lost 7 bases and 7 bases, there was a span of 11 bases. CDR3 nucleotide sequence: TGTGCCAGCACGGGGGGAGGAAATTCACCCCTCCACTTT. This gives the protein CASTGGGNSPLHF.

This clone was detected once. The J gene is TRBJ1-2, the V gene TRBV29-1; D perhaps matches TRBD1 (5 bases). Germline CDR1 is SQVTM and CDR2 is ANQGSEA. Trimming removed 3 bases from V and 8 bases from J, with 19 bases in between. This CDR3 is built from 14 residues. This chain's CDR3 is CSVDQGPRWWGYTF. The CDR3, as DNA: TGCAGCGTTGATCAGGGCCCACGCTGGTGGGGCTACACCTTC.

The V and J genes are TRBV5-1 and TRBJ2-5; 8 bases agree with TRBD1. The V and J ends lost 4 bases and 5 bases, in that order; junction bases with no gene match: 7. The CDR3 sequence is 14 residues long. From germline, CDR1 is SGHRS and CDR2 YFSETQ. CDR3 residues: CASSHGQGDETQYF. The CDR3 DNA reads TGCGCCAGCAGCCACGGACAGGGTGATGAGACCCAGTACTTC.

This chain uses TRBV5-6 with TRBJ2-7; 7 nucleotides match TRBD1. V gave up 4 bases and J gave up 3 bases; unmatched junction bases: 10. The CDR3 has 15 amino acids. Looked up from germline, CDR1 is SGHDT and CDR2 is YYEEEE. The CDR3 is CASSQPGQLSYEQYV. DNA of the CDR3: TGTGCCAGCAGCCAGCCGGGACAGCTGAGCTACGAGCAGTACGTC.

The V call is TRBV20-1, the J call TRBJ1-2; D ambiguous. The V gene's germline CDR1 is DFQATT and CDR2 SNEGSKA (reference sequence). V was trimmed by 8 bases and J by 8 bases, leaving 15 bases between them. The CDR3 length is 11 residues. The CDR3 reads CSMFDSGGYTF. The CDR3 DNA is TGCAGTATGTTTGATTCGGGGGGCTACACCTTC.

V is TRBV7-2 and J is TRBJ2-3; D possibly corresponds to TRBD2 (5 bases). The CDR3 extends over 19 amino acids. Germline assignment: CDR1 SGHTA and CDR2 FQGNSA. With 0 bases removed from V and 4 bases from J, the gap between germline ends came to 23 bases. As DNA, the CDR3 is TGTGCCAGCAGCTTAGCCAACCGGCGGGCCCGAGGGTCCGCAGATACGCAGTATTTT. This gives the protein CASSLANRRARGSADTQYF.

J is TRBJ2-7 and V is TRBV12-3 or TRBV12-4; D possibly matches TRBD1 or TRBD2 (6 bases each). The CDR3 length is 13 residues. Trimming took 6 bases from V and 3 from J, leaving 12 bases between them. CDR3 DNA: TGTGCCAGCAGCCGAGAGGGGGGCTACGAGCAGTACGTC. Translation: CASSREGGYEQYV.

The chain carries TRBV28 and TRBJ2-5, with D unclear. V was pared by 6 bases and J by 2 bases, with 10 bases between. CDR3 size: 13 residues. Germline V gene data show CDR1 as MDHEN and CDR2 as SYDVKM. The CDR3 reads CASRRTEQETQYF. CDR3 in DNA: TGTGCCAGCAGGCGAACGGAACAAGAGACCCAGTACTTC.

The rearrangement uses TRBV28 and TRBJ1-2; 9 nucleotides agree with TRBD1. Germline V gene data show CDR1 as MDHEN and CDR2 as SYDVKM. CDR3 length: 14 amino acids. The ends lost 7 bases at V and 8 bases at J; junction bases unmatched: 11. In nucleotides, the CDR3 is TGTGCCAGCACCAACACCGGGACAGGGTCCGGCTACACCTTC. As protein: CASTNTGTGSGYTF.

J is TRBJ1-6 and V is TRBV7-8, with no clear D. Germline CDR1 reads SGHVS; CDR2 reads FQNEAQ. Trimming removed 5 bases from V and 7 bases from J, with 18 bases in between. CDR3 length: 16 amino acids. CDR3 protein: CASSARTPGSNSPLHF. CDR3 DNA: TGTGCCAGCAGCGCCCGCACCCCCGGTTCCAATTCACCCCTCCACTTT.

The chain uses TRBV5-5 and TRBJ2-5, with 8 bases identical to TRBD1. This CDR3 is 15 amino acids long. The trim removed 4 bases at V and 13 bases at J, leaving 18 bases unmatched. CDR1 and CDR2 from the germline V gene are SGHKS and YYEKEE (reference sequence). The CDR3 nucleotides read TGTGCCAGCAGCCCCAGGGACAGGCTGTCGGAGATAGGGTACTTC. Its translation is CASSPRDRLSEIGYF.

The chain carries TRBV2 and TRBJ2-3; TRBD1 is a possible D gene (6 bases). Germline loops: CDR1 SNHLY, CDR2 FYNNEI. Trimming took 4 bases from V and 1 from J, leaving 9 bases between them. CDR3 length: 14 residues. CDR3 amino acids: CASSAAGGTDTQYF. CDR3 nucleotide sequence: TGTGCCAGCAGTGCGGCAGGGGGCACAGATACGCAGTATTTT. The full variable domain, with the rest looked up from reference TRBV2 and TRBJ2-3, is EPEVTQTPSHQVTQMGQEVILRCVPISNHLYFYWYRQILGQKVEFLVSFYNNEISEKSEIFDDQFSVERPDGSNFTLKIRSTKLEDSAMYFCASSAAGGTDTQYFGPGTRLTVL.

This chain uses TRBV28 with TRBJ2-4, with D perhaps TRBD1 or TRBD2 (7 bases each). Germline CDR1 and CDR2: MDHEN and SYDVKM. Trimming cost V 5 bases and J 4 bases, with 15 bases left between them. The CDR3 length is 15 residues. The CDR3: CASSPPGGGKNIQYF. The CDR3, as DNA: TGTGCCAGCAGTCCACCAGGGGGGGGGAAAAACATTCAGTACTTC.

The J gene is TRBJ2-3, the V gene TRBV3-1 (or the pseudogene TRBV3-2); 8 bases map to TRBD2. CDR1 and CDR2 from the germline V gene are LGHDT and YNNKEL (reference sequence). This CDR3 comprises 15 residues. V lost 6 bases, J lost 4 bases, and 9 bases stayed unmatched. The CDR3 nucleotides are TGTGCCAGCAGTGGACAGCGGGGGTCGGCAGATACGCAGTATTTT. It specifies CASSGQRGSADTQYF.

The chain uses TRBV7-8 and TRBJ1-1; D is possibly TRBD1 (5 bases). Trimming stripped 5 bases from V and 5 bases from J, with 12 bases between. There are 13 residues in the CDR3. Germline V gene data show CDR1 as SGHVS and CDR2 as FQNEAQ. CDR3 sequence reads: CASSVLGGTEAFF. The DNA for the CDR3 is TGTGCCAGCAGCGTTCTCGGGGGTACTGAAGCTTTCTTT.

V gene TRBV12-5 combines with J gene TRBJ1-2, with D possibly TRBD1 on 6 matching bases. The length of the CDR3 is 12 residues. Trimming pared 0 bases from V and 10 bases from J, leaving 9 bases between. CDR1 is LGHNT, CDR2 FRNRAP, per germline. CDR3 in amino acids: CASGLVNRDYTF. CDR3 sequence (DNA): TGTGCTAGTGGTTTGGTCAACAGGGACTACACCTTC.

The CDR3 reads CASSRDRDTQYF. The DNA of the CDR3 is TGCGCCAGCAGCCGCGACAGGGATACGCAGTATTTT. This chain joins TRBV5-1 and TRBJ2-3, with a weak D call TRBD1 (6 bases). This CDR3 is 12 amino acids long. Per germline, CDR1 SGHRS and CDR2 YFSETQ. V shed 4 bases and J shed 6 bases, with 9 bases lying between them.

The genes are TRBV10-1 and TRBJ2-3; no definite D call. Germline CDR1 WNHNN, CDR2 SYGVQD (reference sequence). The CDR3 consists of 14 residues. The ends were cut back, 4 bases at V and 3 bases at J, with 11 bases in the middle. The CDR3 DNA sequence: TGCGCCAGCAGTGTAAACAGTAAGACAGATACGCAGTATTTT. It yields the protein CASSVNSKTDTQYF.

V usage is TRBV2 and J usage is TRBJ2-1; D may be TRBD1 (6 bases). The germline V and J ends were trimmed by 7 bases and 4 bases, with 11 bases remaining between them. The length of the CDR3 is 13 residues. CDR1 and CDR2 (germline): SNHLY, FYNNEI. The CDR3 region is CASTAGEYNEQFF. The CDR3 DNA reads TGTGCCAGCACCGCAGGGGAGTACAATGAGCAGTTCTTC.

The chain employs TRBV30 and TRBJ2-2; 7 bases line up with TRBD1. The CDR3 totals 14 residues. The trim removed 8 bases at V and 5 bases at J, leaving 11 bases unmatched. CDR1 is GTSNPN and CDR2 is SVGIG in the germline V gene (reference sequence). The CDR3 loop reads CARATTRGTGELFF. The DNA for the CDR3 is TGTGCCCGCGCCACGACCAGGGGGACCGGGGAGCTGTTTTTT.

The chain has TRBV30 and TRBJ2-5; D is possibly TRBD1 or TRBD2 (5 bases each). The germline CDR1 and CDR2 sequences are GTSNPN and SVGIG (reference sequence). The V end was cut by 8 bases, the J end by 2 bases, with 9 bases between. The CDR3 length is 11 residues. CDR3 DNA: TGTGCCGGGGGACCGCAAGAGACCCAGTACTTC. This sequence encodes CAGGPQETQYF.

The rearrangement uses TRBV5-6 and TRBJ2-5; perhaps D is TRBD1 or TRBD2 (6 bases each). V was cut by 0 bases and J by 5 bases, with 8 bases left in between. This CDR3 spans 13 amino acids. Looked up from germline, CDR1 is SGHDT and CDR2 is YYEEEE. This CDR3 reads CASSLVGGETQYF. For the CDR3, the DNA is TGTGCCAGCAGCTTGGTCGGGGGCGAGACCCAGTACTTC.

The CDR3 DNA follows: TGTGCCAGAAGCTTGGAGCGGGCGGGGGCCTACTACGAGCAGTACGTC. Amino acid sequence: CARSLERAGAYYEQYV. V and J are TRBV5-3 and TRBJ2-7; D may be TRBD2 (7 bases). TRBV5-3 is recorded as an ORF, its role being uncertain. This CDR3 contains 16 residues. The germline V and J ends were trimmed by 0 bases and 3 bases, with 16 bases remaining between them.

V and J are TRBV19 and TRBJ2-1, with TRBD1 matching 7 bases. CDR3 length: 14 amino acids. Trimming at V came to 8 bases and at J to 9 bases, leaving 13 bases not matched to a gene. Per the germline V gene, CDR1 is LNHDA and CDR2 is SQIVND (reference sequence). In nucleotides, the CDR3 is TGTGCCAGTTCCTCGGGGCCCCCAGGGGGTGAGCAGTTCTTC. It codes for CASSSGPPGGEQFF.

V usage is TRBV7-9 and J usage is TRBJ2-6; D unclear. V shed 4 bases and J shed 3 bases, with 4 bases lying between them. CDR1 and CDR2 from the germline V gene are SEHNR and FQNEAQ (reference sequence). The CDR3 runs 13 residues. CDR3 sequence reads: CASSSRGANVLTF. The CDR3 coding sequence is TGTGCCAGCAGCTCCCGTGGGGCCAACGTCCTGACTTTC.

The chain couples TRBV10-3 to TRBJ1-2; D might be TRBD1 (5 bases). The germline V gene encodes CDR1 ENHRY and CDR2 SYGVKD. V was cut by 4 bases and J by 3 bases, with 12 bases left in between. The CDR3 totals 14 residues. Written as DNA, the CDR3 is TGTGCCATCAGTGCGCGGACAACCGACTATGGCTACACCTTC. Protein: CAISARTTDYGYTF.

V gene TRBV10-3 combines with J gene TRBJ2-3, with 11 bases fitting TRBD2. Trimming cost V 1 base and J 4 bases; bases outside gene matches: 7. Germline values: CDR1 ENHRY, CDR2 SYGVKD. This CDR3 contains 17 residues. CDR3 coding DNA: TGTGCCATCAGTGAGTTCCCTAGCGGGGGGACGGCAGATACGCAGTATTTT. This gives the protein CAISEFPSGGTADTQYF.

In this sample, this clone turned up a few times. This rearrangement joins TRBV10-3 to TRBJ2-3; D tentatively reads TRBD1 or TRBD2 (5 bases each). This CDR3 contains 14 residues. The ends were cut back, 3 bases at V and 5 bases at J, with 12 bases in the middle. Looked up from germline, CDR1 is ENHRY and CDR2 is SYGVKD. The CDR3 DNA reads TGTGCCATCAGTGATGTCGGGGCCAGAGATACGCAGTATTTT. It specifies CAISDVGARDTQYF.